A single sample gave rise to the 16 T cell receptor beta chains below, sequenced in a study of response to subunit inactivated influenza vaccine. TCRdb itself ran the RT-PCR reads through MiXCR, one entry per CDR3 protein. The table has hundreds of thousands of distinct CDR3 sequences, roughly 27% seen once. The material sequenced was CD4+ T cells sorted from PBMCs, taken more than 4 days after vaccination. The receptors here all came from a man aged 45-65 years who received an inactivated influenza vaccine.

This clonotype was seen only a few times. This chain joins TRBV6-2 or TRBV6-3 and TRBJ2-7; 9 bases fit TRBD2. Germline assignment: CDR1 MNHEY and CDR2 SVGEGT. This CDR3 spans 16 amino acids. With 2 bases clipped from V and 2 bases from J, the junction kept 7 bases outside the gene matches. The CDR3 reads CASSYGLAGAPYEQYF. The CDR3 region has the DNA TGTGCCAGCAGTTACGGTTTAGCGGGAGCCCCCTACGAGCAGTACTTC.

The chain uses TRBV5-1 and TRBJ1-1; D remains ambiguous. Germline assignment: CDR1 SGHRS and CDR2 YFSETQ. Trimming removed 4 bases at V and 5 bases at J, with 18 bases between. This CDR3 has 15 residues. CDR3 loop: CASSKEATGETEAFF. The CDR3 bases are TGCGCCAGCAGCAAGGAGGCCACCGGAGAAACTGAAGCTTTCTTT.

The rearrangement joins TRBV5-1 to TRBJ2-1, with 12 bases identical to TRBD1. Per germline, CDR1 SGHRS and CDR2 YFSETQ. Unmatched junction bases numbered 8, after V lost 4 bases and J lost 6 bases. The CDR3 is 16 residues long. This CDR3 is CASSAPGTGGLNEQFF. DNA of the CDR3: TGCGCCAGCAGCGCTCCCGGGACAGGGGGCCTCAATGAGCAGTTCTTC.

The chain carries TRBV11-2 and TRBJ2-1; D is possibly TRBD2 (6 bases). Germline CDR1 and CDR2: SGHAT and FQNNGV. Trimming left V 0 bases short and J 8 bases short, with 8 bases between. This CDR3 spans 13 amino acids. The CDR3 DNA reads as TGTGCCAGCAGCTTAGATACGGGAGATGAGCAGTTCTTC. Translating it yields CASSLDTGDEQFF.

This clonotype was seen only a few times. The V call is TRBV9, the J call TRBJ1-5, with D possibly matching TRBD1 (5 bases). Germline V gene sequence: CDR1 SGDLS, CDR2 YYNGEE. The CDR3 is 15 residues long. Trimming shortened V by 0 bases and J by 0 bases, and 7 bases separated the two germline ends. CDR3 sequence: CASSVEGNSNQPQHF. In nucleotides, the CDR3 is TGTGCCAGCAGCGTAGAGGGGAATAGCAATCAGCCCCAGCATTTT.

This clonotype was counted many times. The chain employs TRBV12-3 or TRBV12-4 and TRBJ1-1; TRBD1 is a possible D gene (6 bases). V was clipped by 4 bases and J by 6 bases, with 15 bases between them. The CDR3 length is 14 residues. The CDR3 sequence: CASSSGARGPEAFF. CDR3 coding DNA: TGTGCCAGCAGTTCCGGGGCCAGGGGACCTGAAGCTTTCTTT.

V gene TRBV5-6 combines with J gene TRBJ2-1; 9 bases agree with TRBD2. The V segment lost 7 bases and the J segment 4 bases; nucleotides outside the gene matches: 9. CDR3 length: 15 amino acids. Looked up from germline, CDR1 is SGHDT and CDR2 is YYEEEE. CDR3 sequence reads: CASRKREALYNEQFF. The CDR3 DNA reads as TGTGCCAGCCGCAAGCGGGAGGCCTTATACAATGAGCAGTTCTTC. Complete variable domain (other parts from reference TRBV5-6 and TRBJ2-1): DAGVTQSPTHLIKTRGQQVTLRCSPKSGHDTVSWYQQALGQGPQFIFQYYEEEERQRGNFPDRFSGHQFPNYSSELNVNALLLGDSALYLCASRKREALYNEQFFGPGTRLTVL.

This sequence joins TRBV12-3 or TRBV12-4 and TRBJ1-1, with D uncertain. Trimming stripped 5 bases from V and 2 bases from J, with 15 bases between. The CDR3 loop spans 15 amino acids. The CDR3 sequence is CASSPKTSLNTEAFF. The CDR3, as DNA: TGTGCCAGCAGTCCAAAAACGAGTCTAAACACTGAAGCTTTCTTT.

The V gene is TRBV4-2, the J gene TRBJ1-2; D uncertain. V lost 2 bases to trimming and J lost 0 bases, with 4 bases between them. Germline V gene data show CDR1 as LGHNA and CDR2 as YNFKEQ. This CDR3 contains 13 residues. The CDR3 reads CASSQRPNYGYTF. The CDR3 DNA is TGTGCCAGCAGCCAACGCCCTAACTATGGCTACACCTTC.

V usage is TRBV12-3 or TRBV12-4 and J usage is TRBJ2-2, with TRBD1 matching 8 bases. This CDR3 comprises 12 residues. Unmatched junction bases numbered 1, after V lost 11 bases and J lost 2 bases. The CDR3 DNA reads TGTGCCGGACAGGGTAACACCGGGGAGCTGTTTTTT. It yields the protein CAGQGNTGELFF.

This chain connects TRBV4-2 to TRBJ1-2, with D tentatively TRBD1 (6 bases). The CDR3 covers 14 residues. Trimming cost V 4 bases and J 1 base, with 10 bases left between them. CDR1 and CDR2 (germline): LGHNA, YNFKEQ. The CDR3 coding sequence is TGTGCCAGCAGCCGAGGACAGCATAACTATGGCTACACCTTC. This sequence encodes CASSRGQHNYGYTF.

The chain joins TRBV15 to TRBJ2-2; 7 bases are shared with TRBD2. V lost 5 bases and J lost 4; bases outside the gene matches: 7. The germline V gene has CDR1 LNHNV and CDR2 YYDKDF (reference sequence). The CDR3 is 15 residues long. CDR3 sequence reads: CATSQRDQATGELFF. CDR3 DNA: TGTGCCACCAGCCAGCGGGACCAAGCCACCGGGGAGCTGTTTTTT.

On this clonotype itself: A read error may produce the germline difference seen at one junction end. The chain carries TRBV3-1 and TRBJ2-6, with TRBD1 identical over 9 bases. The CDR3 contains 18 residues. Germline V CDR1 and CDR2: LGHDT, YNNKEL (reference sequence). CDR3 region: CASSISGTGFSGDNVLTF. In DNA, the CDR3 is TGTGCCAGCAGTATATCCGGGACAGGGTTTTCTGGGGACAACGTCCTGACTTTC. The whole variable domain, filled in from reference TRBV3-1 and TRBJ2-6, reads DTAVSQTPKYLVTQMGNDKSIKCEQNLGHDTMYWYKQDSKKFLKIMFSYNNKELIINETVPNRFSPKSPDKAHLNLHINSLELGDSAVYFCASSISGTGFSGDNVLTFGAGSRLTVL.

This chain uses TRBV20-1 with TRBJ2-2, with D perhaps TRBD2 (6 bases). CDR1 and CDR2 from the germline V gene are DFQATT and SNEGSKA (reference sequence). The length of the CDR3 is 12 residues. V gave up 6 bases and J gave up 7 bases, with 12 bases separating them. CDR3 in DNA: TGCAGTGCCACCGGAGGGTTCGGGGAGCTGTTTTTT. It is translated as CSATGGFGELFF.

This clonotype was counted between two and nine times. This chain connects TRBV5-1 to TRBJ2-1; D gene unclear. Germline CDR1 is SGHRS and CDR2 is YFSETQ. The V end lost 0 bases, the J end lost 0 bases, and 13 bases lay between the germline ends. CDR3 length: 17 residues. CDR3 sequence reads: CASSLGVGLRSYNEQFF. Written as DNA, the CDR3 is TGCGCCAGCAGCTTGGGGGTTGGGCTACGCTCCTACAATGAGCAGTTCTTC. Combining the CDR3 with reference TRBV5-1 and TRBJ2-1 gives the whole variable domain KAGVTQTPRYLIKTRGQQVTLSCSPISGHRSVSWYQQTPGQGLQFLFEYFSETQRNKGNFPGRFSGRQFSNSRSEMNVSTLELGDSALYLCASSLGVGLRSYNEQFFGPGTRLTVL.

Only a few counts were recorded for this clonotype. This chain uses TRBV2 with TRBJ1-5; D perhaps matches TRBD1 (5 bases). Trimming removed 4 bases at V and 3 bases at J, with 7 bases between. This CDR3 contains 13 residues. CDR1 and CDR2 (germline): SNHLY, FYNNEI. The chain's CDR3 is CASSVQVNQPQHF. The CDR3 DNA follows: TGTGCCAGCAGTGTACAGGTCAATCAGCCCCAGCATTTT.